A single sample is the source of the 31 T cell receptor beta chains below, sequenced in a study of CXCR3-negative and CXCR3-positive naive CD8 T cells (dated by TCRdb to the late 2010s). Sequenced on a NextSeq 550. The Human TCR Profiling Kit (MiLaboratory) was used to prepare UMI-labeled 5' RACE TRB cDNA libraries. Each entry corresponds to one CDR3 protein sequence from reads that TCRdb reprocessed, and DNA is not given. The table for this sample shows tens of thousands of distinct CDR3 sequences. Jointly, the top ten make up roughly 1.6% of the sample. The material sequenced was naive CXCR3- CD8+ T cells from blood. The cell subset or site label corresponds to: CD45RO-CCR7+CD27+CD95- naive CD8+ T cells lacking CXCR3 (TNR3-). The receptors derive from a human donor in good health. Some clones in this sample may be carry-over from other donors' samples.

The chain recombines TRBV29-1 with TRBJ2-1. The CDR3 is made up of 12 amino acids. The germline V gene has CDR1 SQVTM and CDR2 ANQGSEA. The CDR3 sequence is CSSWGLRNEQFF.

The gene calls are TRBV7-2 and TRBJ2-5; TCRdb lists TRBD2, though no DNA is available to test this call. The germline gives CDR1 SGHTA, CDR2 FQGNSA. The CDR3 runs 18 residues. This CDR3 is CASSLTRSSGGALETQYF.

The chain is built from TRBV5-1 and TRBJ2-7; TCRdb lists TRBD2, though no DNA is available to test this call. Germline loops: CDR1 SGHRS, CDR2 YFSETQ. This CDR3 spans 15 amino acids. The CDR3 spells CASSLEASGRNEQYF.

V usage is TRBV12-3 or TRBV12-4 and J usage is TRBJ2-7; absent DNA, TCRdb's TRBD1 call cannot be checked. The CDR3 has 15 residues. CDR3 sequence: CASTLGRRTGPEQYF.

V usage is TRBV14 and J usage is TRBJ2-2; the D call from TCRdb, TRBD2, cannot be confirmed without DNA. CDR1 is SGHDN, CDR2 FVKESK, per germline. The CDR3 consists of 16 residues. The CDR3 reads CASSQVLGTNTGELFF. Supplemented by reference TRBV14 and TRBJ2-2, the full variable domain reads EAGVTQFPSHSVIEKGQTVTLRCDPISGHDNLYWYRRVMGKEIKFLLHFVKESKQDESGMPNNRFLAERTGGTYSTLKVQPAELEDSGVYFCASSQVLGTNTGELFFGEGSRLTVL.

The chain carries TRBV27 and TRBJ2-2. CDR3 length: 12 amino acids. The V gene's germline CDR1 is MNHEY and CDR2 SMNVEV (reference sequence). The CDR3 spells CASSLAGGELFF.

The chain joins TRBV7-8 to TRBJ1-2; TCRdb reports TRBD1, a call that lacks DNA to check it against. Germline assignment: CDR1 SGHVS and CDR2 FQNEAQ. The CDR3 length is 16 residues. CDR3 in amino acids: CASSPKRQGADYGYTF.

The chain carries TRBV4-3 and TRBJ2-7. The V gene's germline CDR1 is LGHNA and CDR2 YSLEER. The CDR3 is 14 amino acids. This chain's CDR3 is CASSQDRGIYEQYF.

The rearrangement uses TRBV25-1 and TRBJ2-1; the D gene TCRdb calls, TRBD1, cannot be checked with no DNA. CDR1 is MGHDK and CDR2 is SYGVNS in the germline V gene. The CDR3 totals 16 residues. CDR3 region: CASSESTGLNYNEQFF. Full variable domain (missing parts from reference TRBV25-1 and TRBJ2-1): EADIYQTPRYLVIGTGKKITLECSQTMGHDKMYWYQQDPGMELHLIHYSYGVNSTEKGDLSSESTVSRIRTEHFPLTLESARPSHTSQYLCASSESTGLNYNEQFFGPGTRLTVL.

The chain carries TRBV9 and TRBJ1-6. CDR3 length: 16 residues. Looked up from germline, CDR1 is SGDLS and CDR2 is YYNGEE. The CDR3 reads CASSVLGGGVNSPLHF.

The chain couples TRBV5-6 to TRBJ1-2; TCRdb gives TRBD1 as the D gene, but with no DNA this cannot be confirmed. This CDR3 comprises 13 residues. The germline gives CDR1 SGHDT, CDR2 YYEEEE. This CDR3 is CASSPTGFYGYTF.

The chain's CDR3 is CASSLGGRGLTYEQYF. The J gene is TRBJ2-7, the V gene TRBV5-5; TCRdb's assignment of TRBD1 cannot be checked, as there is no DNA. Germline assignment: CDR1 SGHKS and CDR2 YYEKEE (reference sequence). The CDR3 extends over 16 amino acids. Together with reference TRBV5-5 and TRBJ2-7, the CDR3 gives the full variable domain: DAGVTQSPTHLIKTRGQQVTLRCSPISGHKSVSWYQQVLGQGPQFIFQYYEKEERGRGNFPDRFSARQFPNYSSELNVNALLLGDSALYLCASSLGGRGLTYEQYFGPGTRLTVT.

The CDR3 loop is CASSGGTNEQFF. The chain recombines TRBV5-5 with TRBJ2-1; the TCRdb call, TRBD2, lacks DNA for checking. The CDR3 runs 12 residues. Germline CDR1 reads SGHKS; CDR2 reads YYEKEE (reference sequence).

The chain is built from TRBV7-9 and TRBJ2-5; TCRdb gives TRBD2 as the D gene, but with no DNA this cannot be confirmed. Germline V lookup: CDR1 SEHNR, CDR2 FQNEAQ (reference sequence). The CDR3 is made up of 16 amino acids. The CDR3 here is CASSLIGLAGEETQYF.

This rearrangement joins TRBV28 to TRBJ2-7; TCRdb's D call of TRBD1 is untestable without DNA. This CDR3 comprises 15 residues. Germline V CDR1 and CDR2: MDHEN, SYDVKM. The CDR3 is CASSSPWRGPAEQYF.

This chain connects TRBV20-1 to TRBJ1-1; TCRdb gives TRBD1 as the D gene, but with no DNA this cannot be confirmed. The CDR3 length is 15 residues. Germline V gives CDR1 DFQATT, CDR2 SNEGSKA (reference sequence). The CDR3: CSARDPDRANTEAFF.

This sequence joins TRBV2 and TRBJ2-2; the D call from TCRdb, TRBD1, cannot be confirmed without DNA. This CDR3 spans 14 amino acids. Per germline, CDR1 SNHLY and CDR2 FYNNEI. The CDR3 is CASMGAMNTGELFF.

The chain recombines TRBV29-1 with TRBJ1-1. Germline assignment: CDR1 SQVTM and CDR2 ANQGSEA. This CDR3 spans 11 amino acids. The CDR3 sequence is CSVASNTEAFF.

The CDR3 is CATSVLRQGGAGELFF. V is TRBV15 and J is TRBJ2-2; no DNA is available, so the TRBD1 call from TCRdb remains unchecked. Germline-derived CDR1 and CDR2 are LNHNV and YYDKDF (reference sequence). The CDR3 is 16 residues long. Full variable domain (remainder filled in from reference TRBV15 and TRBJ2-2): DAMVIQNPRYQVTQFGKPVTLSCSQTLNHNVMYWYQQKSSQAPKLLFHYYDKDFNNEADTPDNFQSRRPNTSFCFLDIRSPGLGDTAMYLCATSVLRQGGAGELFFGEGSRLTVL.

V and J are TRBV5-1 and TRBJ1-1; no DNA is available, so the TRBD1 call from TCRdb remains unchecked. Germline V gene sequence: CDR1 SGHRS, CDR2 YFSETQ. This CDR3 has 13 amino acids. CDR3 region: CASSWTGGAEAFF.

Here the CDR3 reads CSVDAGIVRGGSSYNEQFF. This chain connects TRBV29-1 to TRBJ2-1; checking the TCRdb D call of TRBD1 is not possible without DNA. Germline V gene data show CDR1 as SQVTM and CDR2 as ANQGSEA. The CDR3 has 19 amino acids.

The V call is TRBV5-6, the J call TRBJ2-5; TCRdb indicates TRBD1, and absent DNA this call remains unverified. The CDR3 has 15 residues. Germline V gene data show CDR1 as SGHDT and CDR2 as YYEEEE. This CDR3 is CASSLEQDFQETQYF.

The V call is TRBV5-1, the J call TRBJ1-1. The V gene's germline CDR1 is SGHRS and CDR2 YFSETQ. The CDR3 covers 13 residues. CDR3: CASSWPPNTEAFF. Looking up the rest from reference TRBV5-1 and TRBJ1-1 gives the full variable domain: KAGVTQTPRYLIKTRGQQVTLSCSPISGHRSVSWYQQTPGQGLQFLFEYFSETQRNKGNFPGRFSGRQFSNSRSEMNVSTLELGDSALYLCASSWPPNTEAFFGQGTRLTVV.

The rearrangement links TRBV4-1 to TRBJ2-3; with no DNA, the TCRdb D assignment of TRBD2 cannot be verified. There are 16 residues in the CDR3. The germline gives CDR1 MGHRA, CDR2 YSYEKL. The CDR3 loop is CASSQEKDWPGDTQYF.

The chain has TRBV29-1 and TRBJ2-5; TCRdb reports TRBD2, a call that lacks DNA to check it against. The CDR3 contains 14 residues. Germline V gives CDR1 SQVTM, CDR2 ANQGSEA. The CDR3 reads CSVEDWRVEETQYF. The full variable domain, completed using reference TRBV29-1 and TRBJ2-5, is SAVISQKPSRDICQRGTSLTIQCQVDSQVTMMFWYRQQPGQSLTLIATANQGSEATYESGFVIDKFPISRPNLTFSTLTVSNMSPEDSSIYLCSVEDWRVEETQYFGPGTRLLVL.

The chain uses TRBV20-1 and TRBJ2-7. The germline CDR1 and CDR2 sequences are DFQATT and SNEGSKA (reference sequence). This CDR3 contains 14 residues. CDR3 residues: CSARDYSLTYEQYF.

This chain uses TRBV7-9 with TRBJ2-5. Germline loops: CDR1 SEHNR, CDR2 FQNEAQ (reference sequence). CDR3 length: 14 residues. The CDR3 here is CASTFPGLEETQYF.

The chain links TRBV6-2 or TRBV6-3 to TRBJ1-1. The CDR3 consists of 13 residues. Looked up from germline, CDR1 is MNHEY and CDR2 is SVGEGT. The CDR3: CASSELLGTEAFF.

The chain combines TRBV29-1 with TRBJ2-3. This CDR3 is built from 13 residues. Germline-derived CDR1 and CDR2 are SQVTM and ANQGSEA. The CDR3 region is CSVEPANTDTQYF.

The chain couples TRBV11-2 to TRBJ2-7; without DNA, the TCRdb call of TRBD1 cannot be checked. The CDR3 spans 16 residues. Germline CDR1 is SGHAT and CDR2 is FQNNGV. The CDR3 loop is CASSLDLTGRNYEQYF. The full variable domain, rest sourced from reference TRBV11-2 and TRBJ2-7, is EAGVAQSPRYKIIEKRQSVAFWCNPISGHATLYWYQQILGQGPKLLIQFQNNGVVDDSQLPKDRFSAERLKGVDSTLKIQPAKLEDSAVYLCASSLDLTGRNYEQYFGPGTRLTVT.

J is TRBJ1-1 and V is TRBV29-1; TCRdb outputs TRBD1, but without DNA this stays unchecked. The CDR3 loop spans 11 amino acids. Germline values: CDR1 SQVTM, CDR2 ANQGSEA. CDR3 sequence reads: CSNTGGGEAFF.